This is a list of T cell receptor beta chains from one sample in a study of cytomegalovirus exposure and HLA in healthy donors. The data were produced by immunoSEQ multiplex PCR, yet TCRdb's version contains in-frame clones alone and is incomplete. Of 140,000 to 150,000 clones listed, around 75% are singletons. Input material: PBMCs. Receptor source: a man aged 55-75 years in good health and CMV-seronegative. Each CDR3 is given with its conserved first and last residue. D genes are given only for firm matches. Where a row states a size, it is once, few, many or the class of an expanded clone; other rows omit it.

d_gene,v_gene,abundance,j_gene,len,CDR3aa,CDR3nt
-,TRBV7-3,-,TRBJ2-1,17,CASSRGPVGSIDNEQFF,TGTGCCAGCAGCCGAGGGCCCGTGGGGAGCATTGACAATGAGCAGTTCTTC
TRBD2,TRBV29-1,-,TRBJ2-5,13,CSVDGGDQETQYF,TGCAGCGTCGACGGGGGGGACCAAGAGACCCAGTACTTC
TRBD1,TRBV28,-,TRBJ1-5,16,CASSFWTGESNQPQHF,TGTGCCAGCAGTTTTTGGACAGGGGAAAGCAATCAGCCCCAGCATTTT
-,TRBV28,-,TRBJ2-1,14,CASSFGSLYIEQFF,TGTGCCAGCAGTTTCGGGTCACTTTACATCGAGCAGTTCTTC
TRBD1,TRBV18,-,TRBJ2-7,13,CASSPGTGAEQYF,TGTGCCAGCTCACCAGGGACAGGGGCCGAGCAGTACTTC
TRBD2,TRBV7-2,once,TRBJ2-7,14,CASSQPGGEGEQYF,TGTGCCAGCAGCCAGCCGGGGGGTGAGGGGGAGCAGTACTTC
-,TRBV20-1,-,TRBJ1-2,9,CSATTPTAF,TGCAGTGCTACGACACCGACGGCCTTC
-,TRBV29-1,-,TRBJ2-3,14,CSVEAQGGTDTQYF,TGCAGCGTTGAAGCTCAGGGTGGCACAGATACGCAGTATTTT
-,TRBV11-1,-,TRBJ2-5,14,CASSLGDSQETQYF,TGTGCCAGCAGCTTAGGAGACTCCCAAGAGACCCAGTACTTC
-,TRBV21-1,-,TRBJ1-1,12,CEGTGIGRRAFF,TGTGAGGGGACAGGCATAGGGAGAAGGGCTTTCTTT
-,TRBV9,-,TRBJ2-7,15,CASSVVPSVTYEQYF,TGTGCCAGCAGCGTAGTACCTAGCGTTACCTACGAGCAGTACTTC
-,TRBV18,-,TRBJ2-7,17,CASSPSSGAPTTGEQYF,TGTGCCAGCTCACCATCGAGCGGAGCCCCAACCACCGGGGAGCAGTACTTC
TRBD2,TRBV28,few,TRBJ2-1,16,CASSPLGTSSGNEQFF,TGTGCCAGCAGTCCCCTCGGGACTAGTTCGGGGAATGAGCAGTTCTTC
-,TRBV27,-,TRBJ1-2,15,CASSLGGIYNYGYTF,TGTGCCAGCAGTTTAGGGGGGATATATAACTATGGCTACACCTTC
-,TRBV2,-,TRBJ2-5,13,CASSDVATGTPNF,-
TRBD1,TRBV28,few,TRBJ1-4,17,CASSLPQWTGRGEKLFF,TGTGCCAGCAGTTTACCCCAATGGACAGGTAGAGGAGAAAAACTGTTTTTT
TRBD2,TRBV10-2,-,TRBJ2-7,16,CASSESVAGVVYEQYF,TGCGCCAGCAGTGAGTCAGTAGCGGGAGTCGTCTACGAGCAGTACTTC
-,TRBV28,-,TRBJ1-5,16,CASSFSSSGPNQPQHF,TGTGCCAGCAGTTTTTCCTCATCAGGGCCCAATCAGCCCCAGCATTTT
-,TRBV5-1,-,TRBJ2-2,14,CASSLTGNTGELFF,TGCGCCAGCAGCCTGACAGGGAACACCGGGGAGCTGTTTTTT
TRBD1,TRBV18,-,TRBJ1-2,13,CASSPGQGRGYPF,TGTGCCAGCTCACCAGGACAGGGACGGGGCTACCCCTTC
-,TRBV7-7,few,TRBJ1-1,13,CASSQGQNTEAFF,TGTGCCAGCAGCCAGGGACAGAACACTGAAGCTTTCTTT
-,TRBV11-2,-,TRBJ2-1,13,CASSPSLVGEQFF,TGTGCCAGCAGCCCATCACTAGTAGGTGAGCAGTTCTTC
TRBD2,TRBV7-2,-,TRBJ2-2,14,CASSPLAGGLELFF,TGTGCCAGCAGCCCCCTTGCGGGAGGGCTGGAGCTGTTTTTT
TRBD2,TRBV29-1,-,TRBJ2-2,12,CSVGLARGELFF,TGCAGCGTAGGACTAGCGAGGGGGGAGCTGTTTTTT
-,TRBV23-1,-,TRBJ2-7,16,CASSQSRRSSSYEQYF,TGCGCCAGCAGTCAATCGCGGAGGAGTAGCTCCTACGAGCAGTACTTC
-,TRBV6-6,-,TRBJ1-2,13,CASSYQTGYGYTF,TGTGCCAGCAGTTACCAAACAGGCTATGGCTACACCTTC
TRBD2,TRBV28,-,TRBJ2-3,12,CATGGGTDTQYF,TGTGCCACTGGGGGGGGCACAGATACGCAGTATTTT
-,TRBV21-1,-,TRBJ2-7,15,CASSKEASGEKEQYF,TGTGCCAGCAGCAAAGAGGCTAGCGGGGAGAAGGAGCAGTACTTC
TRBD1,TRBV29-1,-,TRBJ1-1,12,CSGWDRSAEAFF,TGCAGCGGATGGGACAGGAGTGCTGAAGCTTTCTTT
TRBD2,TRBV4-1,-,TRBJ2-2,16,CASSQGGGEGTGELFF,TGCGCCAGCAGCCAAGGGGGGGGAGAAGGAACCGGGGAGCTGTTTTTT